This T cell receptor beta chain came from a study of blood T cell repertoires in COVID-19. Sequenced by immunoSEQ multiplex PCR; TCRdb stores in-frame clones only, minus some. This table has under 150,000 clones, 77% appearing once. The V end lost 2 bases, the J end lost 4 bases, and 11 bases lay between the germline ends. CDR1 LNHNV and CDR2 YYDKDF come from the germline V gene (reference sequence). The CDR3 length is 15 residues. This clonotype originated in a woman in her forties or fifties with active or convalescent COVID-19. The chain links TRBV15 to TRBJ1-4; D gene ambiguous. The sample consisted of peripheral blood. In DNA, the CDR3 is TGTGCCACCAGCAGAATGCCGCCTATTAATGAAAAACTGTTTTTT. This gives the protein CATSRMPPINEKLFF. Filled out from reference TRBV15 and TRBJ1-4, the complete variable domain reads DAMVIQNPRYQVTQFGKPVTLSCSQTLNHNVMYWYQQKSSQAPKLLFHYYDKDFNNEADTPDNFQSRRPNTSFCFLDIRSPGLGDTAMYLCATSRMPPINEKLFFGSGTQLSVL.